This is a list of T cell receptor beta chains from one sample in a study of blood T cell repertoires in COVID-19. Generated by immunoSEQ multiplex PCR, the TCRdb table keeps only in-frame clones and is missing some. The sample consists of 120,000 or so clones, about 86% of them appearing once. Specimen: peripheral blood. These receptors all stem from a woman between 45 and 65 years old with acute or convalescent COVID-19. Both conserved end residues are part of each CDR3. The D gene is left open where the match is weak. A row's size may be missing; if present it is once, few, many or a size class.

cdr3_nt: TGTGCCATCAGTGAGATATCAGGGGGCAGGGCTGAAGCTTTCTTT
cdr3_aa: CAISEISGGRAEAFF
clone_size: .
d_call: TRBD1
j_call: TRBJ1-1
v_call: TRBV10-3

cdr3_nt: TGTGCTAGTGGAGGGGACAGCTATGGCTACACCTTC
cdr3_aa: CASGGDSYGYTF
clone_size: .
d_call: TRBD1
j_call: TRBJ1-2
v_call: TRBV12-5

cdr3_nt: TGTGCCAGCAGCTTAGGCGATTCAATAGGACAGTGGGCAGATACGCAGTATTTT
cdr3_aa: CASSLGDSIGQWADTQYF
clone_size: .
d_call: .
j_call: TRBJ2-3
v_call: TRBV7-9

cdr3_nt: TGCGCCAGCAGCGCGCTAACTAGCGGAGTTAACAATGAGCAGTTCTTC
cdr3_aa: CASSALTSGVNNEQFF
clone_size: .
d_call: TRBD2
j_call: TRBJ2-1
v_call: TRBV5-1

cdr3_nt: TGTGCCAGCAGCTCAACAGGGGTCGAGCAGTACTTC
cdr3_aa: CASSSTGVEQYF
clone_size: .
d_call: TRBD1
j_call: TRBJ2-7
v_call: TRBV12-3/TRBV12-4

cdr3_nt: TGTGCCAGCAGCCCCTCGTCAGGGGGAAATCAGCCCCAGCATTTT
cdr3_aa: CASSPSSGGNQPQHF
clone_size: few
d_call: TRBD1
j_call: TRBJ1-5
v_call: TRBV6-5

cdr3_nt: TGCGCCAGCAGCGTAGACAGGGAACACCAAAATGAGCAGTTCTTC
cdr3_aa: CASSVDREHQNEQFF
clone_size: .
d_call: TRBD1
j_call: TRBJ2-1
v_call: TRBV5-1

cdr3_nt: TGTGCCAGCAGACGCCTCGACAGCCCTAACTCGTTC
cdr3_aa: CASRRLDSPNSF
clone_size: .
d_call: .
j_call: TRBJ1-2
v_call: TRBV5-4

cdr3_nt: TGTGCCAGCTCACCAGGAGGCACAGATACGCAGTATTTT
cdr3_aa: CASSPGGTDTQYF
clone_size: .
d_call: .
j_call: TRBJ2-3
v_call: TRBV18

cdr3_nt: TGTGCCAGCAGTGGACAGCGGAACACTGAAGCTTTCTTT
cdr3_aa: CASSGQRNTEAFF
clone_size: .
d_call: .
j_call: TRBJ1-1
v_call: TRBV6-6

cdr3_nt: TGTGCCAGCAGCTTAAGCGCGTCAGCGGGCCAAGAGACCCAGTACTTC
cdr3_aa: CASSLSASAGQETQYF
clone_size: .
d_call: .
j_call: TRBJ2-5
v_call: TRBV7-2

cdr3_nt: TGTGCCAGCAGCCAAGGACAGATTGACTATGGCTACACCTTC
cdr3_aa: CASSQGQIDYGYTF
clone_size: .
d_call: .
j_call: TRBJ1-2
v_call: TRBV4-2

cdr3_nt: TGTGCCAGCAGCGGGGGACTAGCGGGGGCTGCCTCCTACAATGAGCAGTTCTTC
cdr3_aa: CASSGGLAGAASYNEQFF
clone_size: .
d_call: TRBD2
j_call: TRBJ2-1
v_call: TRBV9

cdr3_nt: TGTGCCAGCAGCTCGCAGGGTGGTAGGGTTCAGCCCCAGCATTTT
cdr3_aa: CASSSQGGRVQPQHF
clone_size: .
d_call: .
j_call: TRBJ1-5
v_call: TRBV7-9

cdr3_nt: TGTGCCAGCAGCGCGGGGGGTTACACTGAAGCTTTCTTT
cdr3_aa: CASSAGGYTEAFF
clone_size: few
d_call: .
j_call: TRBJ1-1
v_call: TRBV9

cdr3_nt: TGCGCCAGCAGTCCCCAATCGGGACAGGGGGGCTACACCTTC
cdr3_aa: CASSPQSGQGGYTF
clone_size: .
d_call: TRBD1
j_call: TRBJ1-2
v_call: TRBV5-1

cdr3_nt: TGTGCCAGCAGCCTACAGACAGGGAGCTACAATGAGCAGTTCTTC
cdr3_aa: CASSLQTGSYNEQFF
clone_size: once
d_call: TRBD1
j_call: TRBJ2-1
v_call: TRBV7-2

cdr3_nt: TGTGCCAGCAGACTCCTGGGACAGGCCTACACTGAAGCTTTCTTT
cdr3_aa: CASRLLGQAYTEAFF
clone_size: .
d_call: TRBD1
j_call: TRBJ1-1
v_call: TRBV2

cdr3_nt: TGTGCCAGCAGCCAAGGTGTCCCGACTAGCACAGATACGCAGTATTTT
cdr3_aa: CASSQGVPTSTDTQYF
clone_size: few
d_call: .
j_call: TRBJ2-3
v_call: TRBV3-1/TRBV3-2

cdr3_nt: TGTGCCAGCAGCGTAGGTATGGGGCGGGAGACCCAGTACTTC
cdr3_aa: CASSVGMGRETQYF
clone_size: .
d_call: .
j_call: TRBJ2-5
v_call: TRBV9

cdr3_nt: TGCGCCAGCAACAGAGGGGTTGCTAGCGGGAGAATCTCCGGGGAGCTGTTTTTT
cdr3_aa: CASNRGVASGRISGELFF
clone_size: .
d_call: TRBD2
j_call: TRBJ2-2
v_call: TRBV5-1

cdr3_nt: TGTGCCACCAGTGACACAGATCAGCCCCAGCATTTT
cdr3_aa: CATSDTDQPQHF
clone_size: .
d_call: .
j_call: TRBJ1-5
v_call: TRBV24-1

cdr3_nt: TGTGCCAGCAGTCCCCTGCAGGGGGCCCTCCACTTT
cdr3_aa: CASSPLQGALHF
clone_size: .
d_call: TRBD1
j_call: TRBJ1-6
v_call: TRBV6-5

cdr3_nt: TGTGCCAGCAGCCTAGTGGGGCAGGGATATTCACCCCTCCACTTT
cdr3_aa: CASSLVGQGYSPLHF
clone_size: .
d_call: .
j_call: TRBJ1-6
v_call: TRBV7-2

cdr3_nt: TGTGCCAGCAGTGAAGCGTCCGTAAATAGCAATCAGCCCCAGCATTTT
cdr3_aa: CASSEASVNSNQPQHF
clone_size: .
d_call: .
j_call: TRBJ1-5
v_call: TRBV6-1

cdr3_nt: TGTGCCAGCTCCCCCCGCGGGAGGGCCCCTGAGCAGTTCTTC
cdr3_aa: CASSPRGRAPEQFF
clone_size: .
d_call: TRBD2
j_call: TRBJ2-1
v_call: TRBV9

cdr3_nt: TGTGCCAGCAGCCCCAGGGGGAGTGGGACTGAAGCTTTCTTT
cdr3_aa: CASSPRGSGTEAFF
clone_size: few
d_call: TRBD1
j_call: TRBJ1-1
v_call: TRBV7-3

cdr3_nt: TGTGCCAGCAGTGAATGGGCAGGGGGTGACTACGAGCAGTACTTC
cdr3_aa: CASSEWAGGDYEQYF
clone_size: .
d_call: TRBD1
j_call: TRBJ2-7
v_call: TRBV25-1

cdr3_nt: TGCGCCAGCAGTGATGTCCGGGGCACCGGGGAGCTGTTTTTT
cdr3_aa: CASSDVRGTGELFF
clone_size: .
d_call: .
j_call: TRBJ2-2
v_call: TRBV10-2

cdr3_nt: TGTGCCAGCAGTCGACAGGGATACGAGCAGTACTTC
cdr3_aa: CASSRQGYEQYF
clone_size: few
d_call: TRBD1
j_call: TRBJ2-7
v_call: TRBV12-3/TRBV12-4

cdr3_nt: TGTGCCAGCAGATTCACCGGGACTAGCGGAAATACGCAGTATTTT
cdr3_aa: CASRFTGTSGNTQYF
clone_size: .
d_call: TRBD2
j_call: TRBJ2-3
v_call: TRBV28

cdr3_nt: TGTGCCAGCAGCTTGGCGGGAAATTCATATGGCTACACCTTC
cdr3_aa: CASSLAGNSYGYTF
clone_size: .
d_call: .
j_call: TRBJ1-2
v_call: TRBV5-4

cdr3_nt: TGTGCCAGCAGCGCCGCAGGTGCAGGGCCGATGAACACTGAAGCTTTCTTT
cdr3_aa: CASSAAGAGPMNTEAFF
clone_size: few
d_call: .
j_call: TRBJ1-1
v_call: TRBV7-9

cdr3_nt: TGTGCCAGTAGTCCCCGCCGCACTAGCGGGAGCAATGAGCAGTTCTTC
cdr3_aa: CASSPRRTSGSNEQFF
clone_size: .
d_call: TRBD2
j_call: TRBJ2-1
v_call: TRBV19

cdr3_nt: TGTGCCAGCAGCCAACAACAGGGCTACGAGCAGTACTTC
cdr3_aa: CASSQQQGYEQYF
clone_size: .
d_call: .
j_call: TRBJ2-7
v_call: TRBV3-1/TRBV3-2

cdr3_nt: TGTGCCAGCAGTATACAGGGTGCGAAGAATTCACCCCTCCACTTT
cdr3_aa: CASSIQGAKNSPLHF
clone_size: .
d_call: .
j_call: TRBJ1-6
v_call: TRBV27

cdr3_nt: TGTGCCAGCAGCCCGCAGCGGGTCTACAATGAGCAGTTCTTC
cdr3_aa: CASSPQRVYNEQFF
clone_size: .
d_call: .
j_call: TRBJ2-1
v_call: TRBV9

cdr3_nt: TGTGCCAGCAGCGACAGTTACTATGGCTACACCTTC
cdr3_aa: CASSDSYYGYTF
clone_size: few
d_call: .
j_call: TRBJ1-2
v_call: TRBV11-1

cdr3_nt: TGCGCCAGCAGCACGGGGACTAGCGGGGTGGATACGCAGTATTTT
cdr3_aa: CASSTGTSGVDTQYF
clone_size: .
d_call: TRBD2
j_call: TRBJ2-3
v_call: TRBV5-1

cdr3_nt: TGTGCCAGCAACGACGCCCACAGGGGGCGGTCTGAAGCTTTCTTT
cdr3_aa: CASNDAHRGRSEAFF
clone_size: .
d_call: TRBD1
j_call: TRBJ1-1
v_call: TRBV6-1

cdr3_nt: TGTGCCAGCAAAGGCGACAAAACAGATACGCAGTATTTT
cdr3_aa: CASKGDKTDTQYF
clone_size: .
d_call: .
j_call: TRBJ2-3
v_call: TRBV3-1/TRBV3-2

cdr3_nt: TGTGCCAGCAGCTTGTCTTATGAGCAGTTCTTC
cdr3_aa: CASSLSYEQFF
clone_size: .
d_call: .
j_call: TRBJ2-1
v_call: TRBV7-9

cdr3_nt: TGTGCCAGCAGCACATCAGGTAGCAATCAGCCCCAGCATTTT
cdr3_aa: CASSTSGSNQPQHF
clone_size: .
d_call: .
j_call: TRBJ1-5
v_call: TRBV11-2

cdr3_nt: TGTGCCAGCAGGGCAGGGAGGAACTATGGCTACACCTTC
cdr3_aa: CASRAGRNYGYTF
clone_size: .
d_call: .
j_call: TRBJ1-2
v_call: TRBV6-6

cdr3_nt: TGTGCCATCAGTTCAGGGGCCACTGAAGCTTTCTTT
cdr3_aa: CAISSGATEAFF
clone_size: .
d_call: .
j_call: TRBJ1-1
v_call: TRBV10-3

cdr3_nt: TGTGCCAGCTCACCACTTCAAAGGCAGGGGGAAGGTGGCTACACCTTC
cdr3_aa: CASSPLQRQGEGGYTF
clone_size: .
d_call: TRBD1
j_call: TRBJ1-2
v_call: TRBV18

cdr3_nt: TGCGCCAGCAGTGAACCGGCCGGGGAGCTGTTTTTT
cdr3_aa: CASSEPAGELFF
clone_size: few
d_call: .
j_call: TRBJ2-2
v_call: TRBV10-1

cdr3_nt: TGCGCCAGCAGTGACGGTAGCTCTGGAAACACCATATATTTT
cdr3_aa: CASSDGSSGNTIYF
clone_size: .
d_call: .
j_call: TRBJ1-3
v_call: TRBV10-2

cdr3_nt: TGCAGCGTTGAAGATCAACCCGGTAACTATGGCTACACCTTC
cdr3_aa: CSVEDQPGNYGYTF
clone_size: .
d_call: .
j_call: TRBJ1-2
v_call: TRBV29-1

cdr3_nt: TGTGCCAGCAGCAAAGCGGAGAAGACGTATAGCAATCAGCCCCAGCATTTT
cdr3_aa: CASSKAEKTYSNQPQHF
clone_size: .
d_call: .
j_call: TRBJ1-5
v_call: TRBV21-1

cdr3_nt: TGTGCCAGCAGCTTAAGGGCAGGGGAAACTGAAGCTTTCTTT
cdr3_aa: CASSLRAGETEAFF
clone_size: .
d_call: .
j_call: TRBJ1-1
v_call: TRBV7-3

cdr3_nt: TGTGCCTGGAGTCGCGAAGCTAGGGGGCCCGATCAGCCCCAGCATTTT
cdr3_aa: CAWSREARGPDQPQHF
clone_size: few
d_call: TRBD1
j_call: TRBJ1-5
v_call: TRBV30

cdr3_nt: TGTGCCAGCAGTAGCCGGGACGGGAGCTCCTACGAGCAGTACTTC
cdr3_aa: CASSSRDGSSYEQYF
clone_size: .
d_call: .
j_call: TRBJ2-7
v_call: TRBV27

cdr3_nt: TGTGCCAGCAGTTTAGGACAGTTTAATGGCTACACCTTC
cdr3_aa: CASSLGQFNGYTF
clone_size: .
d_call: .
j_call: TRBJ1-2
v_call: TRBV12-3/TRBV12-4